The present TCR beta chain was sequenced within a study of cytomegalovirus exposure and HLA in healthy donors. Study-wide results and limits: Looking again later, the authors saw that most CMV-associated TCR beta chains seemed HLA-restricted.

With respect to this clone: What it binds is unknown.

Trimming stripped 1 base from V and 0 bases from J, with 12 bases between. This CDR3 comprises 16 residues. The germline V gene encodes CDR1 KGHSH and CDR2 LQKENI. PCR involved 60 Vbeta and 13 Jbeta primers. Sequenced by immunoSEQ multiplex PCR; TCRdb stores in-frame clones only, minus some. The sample shows 200,000 to 250,000 clones, approximately 80% of them seen only once. Sequenced: PBMCs. The genes are TRBV18 and TRBJ2-5; TRBD2 is a possible D gene (5 bases). This sequence originates from a man aged 50-59 years in good health and CMV-seronegative. CDR3 residues: CASSPLVGEYQETQYF. CDR3 nucleotide sequence: TGTGCCAGCTCACCACTTGTGGGAGAGTACCAAGAGACCCAGTACTTC.